Following are 14 T cell receptor beta chains from one sample sequenced in a study of shared clonotypes between healthy human individuals. Sequenced by immunoSEQ multiplex PCR; TCRdb stores in-frame clones only, minus some. Among about 520,000 clones listed, approximately 82% were seen once. Sample: PBMCs. The receptors here all came from a middle-aged woman in good health. Some clones in this sample may be carry-over from other donors' samples.

Many counts were recorded for this clone. The chain carries TRBV30 and TRBJ2-3, with D possibly called TRBD1 or TRBD2 (5 bases each). V shed 1 base and J shed 1 base, with 12 bases lying between them. Germline CDR1 reads GTSNPN; CDR2 reads SVGIG (reference sequence). The CDR3 consists of 15 residues. The CDR3 reads CAWSEVGTGTDTQYF. In DNA, the CDR3 is TGTGCCTGGAGTGAGGTGGGGACGGGCACAGATACGCAGTATTTT.

This sequence joins TRBV9 and TRBJ1-2; D might be TRBD1 (6 bases). Trimming pared 4 bases from V and 3 bases from J, leaving 13 bases between. Looked up from germline, CDR1 is SGDLS and CDR2 is YYNGEE. This CDR3 region has 14 residues. CDR3 nucleotide sequence: TGTGCCAGCAGCTTAGCTACAGGGTACTATGGCTACACCTTC. This gives the protein CASSLATGYYGYTF.

The V gene is TRBV7-9, the J gene TRBJ2-7; unclear D gene. Trimming shortened V by 2 bases and J by 5 bases, and 4 bases separated the two germline ends. From germline, CDR1 is SEHNR and CDR2 FQNEAQ (reference sequence). This CDR3 is 11 amino acids long. CDR3 coding DNA: TGTGCCAGCAGCTTAATCCACGAGCAGTACTTC. Translating gives CASSLIHEQYF.

The rearrangement uses TRBV7-2 and TRBJ1-1, with D hard to call. CDR3 length: 15 residues. The V gene's germline CDR1 is SGHTA and CDR2 FQGNSA. V was pared by 5 bases and J by 1 base, with 14 bases between. CDR3 coding DNA: TGTGCCAGCAGCCGGCCAGGACGGGGGAACACTGAAGCTTTCTTT. Translating gives CASSRPGRGNTEAFF.

This chain links TRBV19 with TRBJ1-4; the D gene is possibly TRBD1 (5 bases). Trimming cost V 5 bases and J 6 bases, with 13 bases left between them. The CDR3 loop spans 14 amino acids. Germline-derived CDR1 and CDR2 are LNHDA and SQIVND (reference sequence). CDR3 region: CASSQTGTDEKLFF. In DNA form, the CDR3 reads TGTGCCAGTAGTCAAACCGGGACGGATGAAAAACTGTTTTTT.

The chain couples TRBV5-1 to TRBJ1-4; a weak D match, TRBD1 (5 bases). The CDR3 loop spans 16 amino acids. The V end lost 2 bases, the J end lost 7 bases, and 18 bases lay between the germline ends. The germline CDR1 and CDR2 sequences are SGHRS and YFSETQ. In DNA, the CDR3 is TGCGCCAGCAGCTTAGGAGGGGCTGGAGGGATTGAAAAACTGTTTTTT. Amino acids: CASSLGGAGGIEKLFF.

The rearrangement links TRBV6-1 to TRBJ1-1; D is ambiguous. Germline CDR1 MNHNS, CDR2 SASEGT. CDR3 size: 12 residues. V lost 5 bases and J 8 bases, leaving 12 bases between the germline ends. CDR3 protein: CASSPRWQEAFF. DNA for the CDR3: TGTGCCAGCAGTCCAAGGTGGCAGGAAGCTTTCTTT.

The chain links TRBV5-1 to TRBJ2-1, with D possibly called TRBD1 or TRBD2 (5 bases each). The CDR3 contains 13 residues. Trimming pared 0 bases from V and 9 bases from J, leaving 10 bases between. Germline V gene lookup returns CDR1 SGHRS and CDR2 YFSETQ. The CDR3 spells CASSLVPGAEQFF. The CDR3 DNA sequence: TGCGCCAGCAGCTTGGTCCCCGGGGCTGAGCAGTTCTTC.

The CDR3 sequence is CSVVIAGGGYNEQFF. The CDR3 DNA follows: TGCAGCGTTGTGATAGCGGGAGGGGGGTACAATGAGCAGTTCTTC. This chain uses TRBV29-1 with TRBJ2-1; TRBD2 agrees at 11 bases. Germline V gives CDR1 SQVTM, CDR2 ANQGSEA. CDR3 size: 15 residues. Losses at the gene ends were 4 bases for V and 4 bases for J; bases not matched to a gene: 6.

The chain links TRBV10-3 to TRBJ1-3; tentatively, D is TRBD1 (6 bases). Germline V CDR1 and CDR2: ENHRY, SYGVKD. There are 15 residues in the CDR3. V was clipped by 7 bases and J by 1 base, with 14 bases between them. Written as DNA, the CDR3 is TGTGCCATCAATGCGGGGGGCGCGTCTGGAAACACCATATATTTT. Amino acids: CAINAGGASGNTIYF.

J is TRBJ2-5 and V is TRBV25-1; D is uncertain. From germline, CDR1 is MGHDK and CDR2 SYGVNS. This CDR3 spans 11 amino acids. V gave up 1 base and J gave up 5 bases, with 2 bases separating them. In DNA form, the CDR3 reads TGTGCCAGCAGTGAATGGGAGACCCAGTACTTC. Its protein is CASSEWETQYF.

The chain has TRBV6-6 and TRBJ2-7; TRBD1 or TRBD2 may be the D gene (6 bases each). The CDR3 contains 15 residues. Germline V gives CDR1 MNHNY, CDR2 SVGAGI (reference sequence). Trimming left V 6 bases short and J 0 bases short, with 15 bases between. The CDR3 DNA sequence: TGTGCCAGCAGCTCAGGAGGGGGAAGCTCCTACGAGCAGTACTTC. This encodes CASSSGGGSSYEQYF.

The rearrangement joins TRBV7-8 to TRBJ1-1, with a weak D call TRBD1 (5 bases). This CDR3 has 14 amino acids. The V gene's germline CDR1 is SGHVS and CDR2 FQNEAQ. With 3 bases removed from V and 8 bases from J, the gap between germline ends came to 16 bases. The CDR3 DNA reads as TGTGCCAGCAGCTTGGGGGGAGTAGATGGGGAAGCTTTCTTT. Its protein product is CASSLGGVDGEAFF.

The rearrangement uses TRBV4-1 and TRBJ2-2; 9 bases align to TRBD2. This CDR3 region has 18 residues. With V trimmed by 0 bases and J by 3 bases, 8 bases remained unmatched. CDR1 is MGHRA and CDR2 is YSYEKL in the germline V gene. CDR3 in amino acids: CASSQDSSGRSYTGELFF. The CDR3 coding sequence is TGCGCCAGCAGCCAAGATTCCAGCGGGAGGAGTTACACCGGGGAGCTGTTTTTT.